Each of the 18 T cell receptor beta chains below was sequenced from the same sample in a study of T cell responses to AZD1222 COVID-19 vaccine. Method: immunoSEQ multiplex PCR; TCRdb's copy keeps in-frame clones and lacks some. Here the sample spans some 110,000 clones, around 84% being singletons. The starting material was peripheral blood, obtained 28 days after the second AZD1222 dose. The receptors stem from an adult who received the AZD1222 COVID-19 vaccine.

This clone was seen only a few times. In DNA form, the CDR3 reads TGTGCCAGTAGTATACAGGACAATCAGCCCCAGCATTTT. Translating it yields CASSIQDNQPQHF. This chain links TRBV19 with TRBJ1-5; the D is unclear. The CDR3 sequence is 13 residues long. The germline gives CDR1 LNHDA, CDR2 SQIVND (reference sequence). Trimming took off 2 bases at V and 3 bases at J, with 5 bases between the two ends.

The chain recombines TRBV10-3 with TRBJ1-3; TRBD1 agrees at 9 bases. With V trimmed by 6 bases and J by 2 bases, 5 bases remained unmatched. Germline CDR1 reads ENHRY; CDR2 reads SYGVKD. The CDR3 is 15 amino acids. The CDR3 DNA sequence: TGTGCCATCAGCCGAACAGGGGGCACTGGAAACACCATATATTTT. This encodes CAISRTGGTGNTIYF.

This clone has more than one count but fewer than ten. The V call is TRBV5-8, the J call TRBJ2-1; D might be TRBD1 (6 bases). The V gene's germline CDR1 is SGHTS and CDR2 YDEGEE. Trimming shortened V by 5 bases and J by 3 bases, and 15 bases separated the two germline ends. The CDR3 is 15 residues long. The CDR3 sequence is CASSFQRGGYNEQFF. The DNA for the CDR3 is TGTGCCAGCAGTTTTCAGAGAGGGGGCTACAATGAGCAGTTCTTC.

The J gene is TRBJ1-2, the V gene TRBV4-1; no reliable D call. V gave up 1 base and J gave up 5 bases, with 8 bases separating them. CDR1 is MGHRA and CDR2 is YSYEKL in the germline V gene. The CDR3 has 13 residues. As DNA, the CDR3 is TGCGCCAGCAGCCAAGCCGACGGTTATGGCTACACCTTC. This encodes CASSQADGYGYTF.

The gene calls are TRBV3-1 (or the pseudogene TRBV3-2) and TRBJ2-1; 14 bases map to TRBD2. The CDR3 extends over 17 amino acids. Germline CDR1 reads LGHDT; CDR2 reads YNNKEL (reference sequence). Trimming removed 0 bases from V and 4 bases from J; junction bases left unmatched: 2. CDR3 amino acids: CASSQEGTSGGYNEQFF. DNA of the CDR3: TGTGCCAGCAGCCAAGAGGGGACTAGCGGGGGTTACAATGAGCAGTTCTTC.

The chain is built from TRBV10-3 and TRBJ1-2; maybe TRBD1 (6 bases). Trimming pared 4 bases from V and 13 bases from J, leaving 19 bases between. The CDR3 runs to 13 residues. Germline values: CDR1 ENHRY, CDR2 SYGVKD. The CDR3 nucleotides are TGTGCCATCAGTGGGACAGACTCCTATGGCCTCACCTTC. Translation: CAISGTDSYGLTF.

The chain employs TRBV21-1 and TRBJ2-5; the table's D call TRBD2 went unverified against the DNA. TRBV21-1 corresponds to a pseudogene. This CDR3 region has 15 residues. DNA of the CDR3: TGTGCCAGCAGCCCCTGGGGGGGACTCCAAGAGACCCAGTACTTC. The encoded protein is CASSPWGGLQETQYF.

The chain has TRBV6-5 and TRBJ1-1; D is unclear. The CDR3 is made up of 13 amino acids. Germline lookup yields CDR1 MNHEY and CDR2 SVGAGI. V was shortened by 10 bases and J by 4 bases, with 16 bases between the two germline ends. In DNA, the CDR3 is TGTGCCACCACACGCCTTCGGGGCACTGAAGCTTTCTTT. This sequence encodes CATTRLRGTEAFF.

The CDR3 sequence: CASSVAQGGKMDYGYTF. In DNA, the CDR3 is TGTGCCAGTAGTGTGGCCCAGGGGGGAAAAATGGACTATGGCTACACCTTC. V is TRBV19 and J is TRBJ1-2, with 7 bases fitting TRBD1. The CDR3 is made up of 17 amino acids. Unmatched junction bases numbered 15, after V lost 5 bases and J lost 3 bases. Germline loops: CDR1 LNHDA, CDR2 SQIVND (reference sequence).

The rearrangement joins TRBV30 to TRBJ2-1; D uncertain. From germline, CDR1 is GTSNPN and CDR2 SVGIG (reference sequence). The V end lost 4 bases, the J end lost 0 bases, and 7 bases lay between the germline ends. This CDR3 spans 13 amino acids. CDR3 sequence reads: CAWIPSSYNEQFF. Here the CDR3 DNA reads TGTGCCTGGATCCCGAGCTCCTACAATGAGCAGTTCTTC.

V gene TRBV5-5 combines with J gene TRBJ1-2; D unresolved. Germline loops: CDR1 SGHKS, CDR2 YYEKEE (reference sequence). The CDR3 length is 14 residues. The V end lost 0 bases, the J end lost 5 bases, and 11 bases lay between the germline ends. CDR3 sequence reads: CASSLGVGQYGYTF. The CDR3 region has the DNA TGTGCCAGCAGCTTGGGAGTTGGCCAGTATGGCTACACCTTC.

The chain employs TRBV7-3 and TRBJ2-1, with 8 bases matching TRBD1. CDR1 and CDR2 from the germline V gene are SGHTA and FQGTGA. Trimming at V came to 4 bases and at J to 3 bases, leaving 8 bases not matched to a gene. This CDR3 contains 16 residues. This CDR3 reads CASSSHGQGVYNEQFF. DNA for the CDR3: TGTGCCAGCAGCTCCCACGGACAGGGAGTCTACAATGAGCAGTTCTTC.

This clone was detected only once. The chain joins TRBV3-1 (or the pseudogene TRBV3-2) to TRBJ2-2, with 8 positions matching TRBD2. CDR1 is LGHDT and CDR2 is YNNKEL in the germline V gene (reference sequence). This CDR3 is 14 amino acids long. The V segment lost 8 bases and the J segment 6 bases; nucleotides outside the gene matches: 8. CDR3 in amino acids: CASGDGGAAGELFF. CDR3 sequence (DNA): TGTGCCAGCGGTGACGGGGGGGCGGCCGGGGAGCTGTTTTTT.

The chain carries TRBV5-6 and TRBJ2-4; TRBD2 might be the D (5 bases). This CDR3 has 14 amino acids. Germline CDR1 reads SGHDT; CDR2 reads YYEEEE. The V end lost 4 bases, the J end lost 4 bases, and 12 bases lay between the germline ends. CDR3 amino acids: CASSEGTLKNIQYF. DNA of the CDR3: TGTGCCAGCAGCGAGGGTACATTGAAAAACATTCAGTACTTC. Together with reference TRBV5-6 and TRBJ2-4, the CDR3 gives the full variable domain: DAGVTQSPTHLIKTRGQQVTLRCSPKSGHDTVSWYQQALGQGPQFIFQYYEEEERQRGNFPDRFSGHQFPNYSSELNVNALLLGDSALYLCASSEGTLKNIQYFGAGTRLSVL.

V gene TRBV7-9 combines with J gene TRBJ1-2; 7 bases are shared with TRBD1. The germline V gene has CDR1 SEHNR and CDR2 FQNEAQ (reference sequence). The CDR3 runs to 13 residues. The V segment lost 5 bases and the J segment 4 bases; nucleotides outside the gene matches: 4. Here the CDR3 reads CASSPGQLYGYTF. CDR3 sequence (DNA): TGTGCCAGCAGCCCGGGACAGCTCTATGGCTACACCTTC.

This clone came up a few times. The chain combines TRBV29-1 with TRBJ2-7; D ambiguous. The CDR3 has 16 amino acids. CDR1 and CDR2 from the germline V gene are SQVTM and ANQGSEA. V lost 1 base, J lost 0 bases, and 16 bases lay in between. For the CDR3, the DNA is TGCAGCGTTGAAGTAAGGAGCGCAACGGCCTCCTACGAGCAGTACTTC. Translating it yields CSVEVRSATASYEQYF.

The V call is TRBV7-3, the J call TRBJ2-1, with D possibly being TRBD1 (6 bases). CDR1 SGHTA and CDR2 FQGTGA come from the germline V gene. Deletions cut 1 base from V and 6 bases from J, with 10 bases between. The CDR3 length is 14 residues. The CDR3 nucleotides are TGTGCCAGCAGCTTAATGTCGGACAGCAATGAGCAGTTCTTC. It yields the protein CASSLMSDSNEQFF.

V gene TRBV19 combines with J gene TRBJ1-5, with D hard to call. There are 15 residues in the CDR3. V lost 5 bases and J 2 bases, leaving 13 bases between the germline ends. Germline values: CDR1 LNHDA, CDR2 SQIVND (reference sequence). This CDR3 is CASSLMTVGNQPQHF. The CDR3 DNA is TGTGCCAGTAGTCTGATGACGGTAGGCAATCAGCCCCAGCATTTT.